This record concerns one TCR beta chain sequence. In the naive CD8 group, cells lacked CD45RO and were positively selected for CCR7, so terminally differentiated effector memory CD45RA+ cells were left out. Trimming removed 1 base from V and 4 bases from J, with 10 bases in between. CDR3 length: 14 amino acids. From germline, CDR1 is MNHNS and CDR2 SASEGT. The data were taken from a study of shared clonotypes between healthy human individuals. Data came from immunoSEQ multiplex PCR; TCRdb stores just in-frame clones and leaves some out. This table holds under 600,000 clones, 95% to 98% found once. This TCR derives from a man younger than 45 in good health. Sequencing used naive CD8+ T cells sorted from blood. The rearrangement uses TRBV6-1 and TRBJ1-2; D remains ambiguous. The CDR3 region is CASSEGPHLYGYTF. Here the CDR3 DNA reads TGTGCCAGCAGTGAAGGTCCACACCTCTATGGCTACACCTTC.